One T cell receptor beta chain is described in this entry. Antigen unknown. The data are from a study of cytomegalovirus exposure and HLA in healthy donors. General study results and limits: About 90% or about 30% of the time was how often most TCR beta V segments were productive, according to an earlier analysis. Later on, an analysis tied approximately 17,000 TCR beta sequences to HLA alleles at 0.05 false discovery rate. Trimming of TCR beta V- and J-genes showed a link, identified in a later analysis, to a missense DCLRE1C variant. Later analysis revealed greater clonal expansion in HLA-associated TCR beta chains than in equally common others.

CDR1 and CDR2 (germline): SGHRS, YFSETQ. CDR3 length: 14 residues. V was shortened by 1 base and J by 4 bases, with 11 bases between the two germline ends. Both 60 Vbeta primers and 13 Jbeta primers went into the PCR. Sequencing used immunoSEQ multiplex PCR; TCRdb keeps in-frame clones, though not all of them. Seen here are 150,000 to 200,000 clones, about 81% observed once, and the top ten hold around 3%. This chain uses TRBV5-1 with TRBJ1-1, with D possibly TRBD1 on 5 matching bases. Sequenced material: PBMCs. This receptor was obtained from a woman in her 50s in good health and CMV-seropositive. The CDR3 DNA sequence: TGCGCCAGCAGCTTGTGGGTTGGGGCCACTGAAGCTTTCTTT. Its protein is CASSLWVGATEAFF.